The 21 T cell receptor beta chains below all came from one sample that was sequenced in a study of T cells after yellow fever vaccination. In TCRdb, the 5' RACE reads were re-called with MiXCR into one record per CDR3 protein. Among 200,000 to 250,000 distinct CDR3 sequences, about 3% were seen once, and the ten largest hold under 3.5%. The material was CD4+ T cells sorted from PBMCs, obtained 10 days after the yellow fever booster vaccination. These TCRs come from a man aged 18-30 years who received the YFV17D yellow fever vaccine.

This sequence joins TRBV28 and TRBJ1-3; D remains ambiguous. This CDR3 region has 12 residues. V lost 3 bases to trimming and J lost 14 bases, with 14 bases between them. Germline-derived CDR1 and CDR2 are MDHEN and SYDVKM. CDR3: CASSFGRVSLYF. As DNA, the CDR3 is TGTGCCAGCAGTTTCGGACGCGTGTCCCTATATTTT.

The sample holds a few counts of this clonotype. The gene calls are TRBV5-1 and TRBJ2-3, with D perhaps assigned TRBD1 or TRBD2 (5 bases each). Between the trimmed V and J ends, which lost 0 bases and 4 bases, there was a span of 12 bases. Germline V gene data show CDR1 as SGHRS and CDR2 as YFSETQ. This CDR3 spans 15 amino acids. The CDR3: CASSLGLVGPDTQYF. Written as DNA, the CDR3 is TGCGCCAGCAGCTTGGGTCTAGTGGGACCAGATACGCAGTATTTT.

This clonotype has ten or more counts. The CDR3 DNA is TGTGCCAGTGGGAAAGGCACTGAAGCTTTCTTT. This translates into CASGKGTEAFF. The V and J genes are TRBV2 and TRBJ1-1; D gene unclear. Germline assignment: CDR1 SNHLY and CDR2 FYNNEI. Trimming cost V 9 bases and J 4 bases, with 9 bases left between them. The CDR3 extends over 11 amino acids.

This clonotype occurred many times. The gene calls are TRBV6-5 and TRBJ1-1; tentative D call: TRBD1 (6 bases). V lost 6 bases, J lost 7 bases, and 12 bases lay in between. Germline V gene data show CDR1 as MNHEY and CDR2 as SVGAGI. CDR3 length equals 12 residues. As DNA, the CDR3 is TGTGCCAGCAGCCAAACAGGGCTTGAAGCTTTCTTT. Amino acids: CASSQTGLEAFF.

In its sample, this clonotype was seen many times. J is TRBJ1-1 and V is TRBV7-2; tentative D call: TRBD1 (5 bases). The V end lost 5 bases, the J end lost 2 bases, and 15 bases lay between the germline ends. This CDR3 region has 15 residues. In germline, CDR1 is SGHTA, CDR2 FQGNSA. The CDR3 loop is CASSPQLRGNTEAFF. CDR3 DNA: TGTGCCAGCAGCCCCCAGCTAAGGGGAAACACTGAAGCTTTCTTT.

This chain joins TRBV6-5 and TRBJ1-5; D remains ambiguous. Trimming took off 2 bases at V and 6 bases at J, with 8 bases between the two ends. Germline V CDR1 and CDR2: MNHEY, SVGAGI. The CDR3 has 13 residues. As DNA, the CDR3 is TGTGCCAGCAGTTACAGGGAGGGTCAGCCCCAGCATTTT. Protein product: CASSYREGQPQHF.

The genes are TRBV3-1 and TRBJ2-5; D tentatively fits TRBD1 or TRBD2 (6 bases each). This CDR3 has 14 amino acids. Per germline, CDR1 LGHDT and CDR2 YNNKEL (reference sequence). V was clipped by 8 bases and J by 1 base, with 14 bases between them. The CDR3 sequence: CASGLRGAQETQYF. In DNA, the CDR3 is TGTGCCAGCGGACTAAGGGGGGCCCAAGAGACCCAGTACTTC.

This clonotype was seen at least ten times. This rearrangement joins TRBV10-3 to TRBJ2-7, with D perhaps matching TRBD1 (6 bases). CDR1 ENHRY and CDR2 SYGVKD come from the germline V gene. The CDR3 is made up of 14 amino acids. V was clipped by 5 bases and J by 4 bases, with 15 bases between them. The CDR3, as DNA: TGTGCCATCAGTAAACGCCAAGGGGGTTACGAGCAGTACGTC. Translating gives CAISKRQGGYEQYV.

The sample holds many counts of this clonotype. The V and J genes are TRBV19 and TRBJ1-6, with a tentative D call TRBD1 (6 bases). The germline CDR1 and CDR2 sequences are LNHDA and SQIVND (reference sequence). The CDR3 is made up of 16 amino acids. V dropped 7 bases and J dropped 4 bases, with 17 bases sitting between them. This chain's CDR3 is CASTAGWGQYNSPLHF. In DNA form, the CDR3 reads TGTGCCAGTACCGCCGGGTGGGGACAATATAATTCACCCCTCCACTTT.

At least ten counts were recorded for this clonotype. The V call is TRBV2, the J call TRBJ2-5; D remains unclear. V shed 3 bases and J shed 4 bases, with 9 bases lying between them. Germline values: CDR1 SNHLY, CDR2 FYNNEI. The CDR3 is 13 amino acids. CDR3 sequence reads: CASSDVGRETQYF. The DNA for the CDR3 is TGTGCCAGCAGTGATGTAGGCCGAGAGACCCAGTACTTC.

Ten or more counts support this clonotype. The V and J genes are TRBV3-1 and TRBJ2-1; D gene uncertain. Germline V gives CDR1 LGHDT, CDR2 YNNKEL (reference sequence). The CDR3 contains 14 residues. Trimming cost V 4 bases and J 3 bases, with 10 bases left between them. As DNA, the CDR3 is TGTGCCAGCAGCCGTTGGCTAGACTACAATGAGCAGTTCTTC. As protein: CASSRWLDYNEQFF.

This clonotype has more than one count but fewer than ten. The V call is TRBV6-1, the J call TRBJ1-3, with D possibly TRBD1 on 6 matching bases. The CDR3 extends over 15 amino acids. Germline values: CDR1 MNHNS, CDR2 SASEGT. V shed 6 bases and J shed 0 bases, with 12 bases lying between them. CDR3 DNA: TGTGCCAGCAGCCTAGGACAGCCCTCTGGAAACACCATATATTTT. Translation: CASSLGQPSGNTIYF.

Many counts were recorded for this clonotype. The chain joins TRBV12-3 or TRBV12-4 to TRBJ2-3; TRBD1 matches at 8 bases. The CDR3 extends over 16 amino acids. Trimming cost V 5 bases and J 0 bases; bases outside gene matches: 7. The CDR3 sequence: CASSLDRQGSTDTQYF. CDR3 bases: TGTGCCAGCAGTCTCGATCGACAGGGGAGCACAGATACGCAGTATTTT.

This clonotype occurred many times. V and J are TRBV5-6 and TRBJ2-5; D unclear. The CDR3 is made up of 16 amino acids. The germline V gene encodes CDR1 SGHDT and CDR2 YYEEEE. Trimming stripped 0 bases from V and 5 bases from J, with 17 bases between. The CDR3, as DNA: TGTGCCAGCAGCTTGGTCGGTGTCATGGCCGGCGAGACCCAGTACTTC. It translates to CASSLVGVMAGETQYF. The full variable domain, completed using reference TRBV5-6 and TRBJ2-5, is DAGVTQSPTHLIKTRGQQVTLRCSPKSGHDTVSWYQQALGQGPQFIFQYYEEEERQRGNFPDRFSGHQFPNYSSELNVNALLLGDSALYLCASSLVGVMAGETQYFGPGTRLLVL.

The sample holds many counts of this clonotype. The chain couples TRBV7-2 to TRBJ2-3, with a possible D match to TRBD2 (6 bases). This CDR3 is built from 13 residues. CDR1 and CDR2 from the germline V gene are SGHTA and FQGNSA. V lost 6 bases and J 9 bases, leaving 16 bases between the germline ends. CDR3 DNA sequence: TGTGCCAGCAGACCACCCGGGAGTGTCACGCAGTATTTT. As protein: CASRPPGSVTQYF.

This clonotype was detected a few times. The V and J genes are TRBV30 and TRBJ1-1, with no clear D. The V end lost 4 bases, the J end lost 7 bases, and 13 bases lay between the germline ends. Germline V gene lookup returns CDR1 GTSNPN and CDR2 SVGIG (reference sequence). The CDR3 sequence is 12 residues long. The CDR3 sequence: CAWTLSGFEAFF. The CDR3 region has the DNA TGTGCCTGGACCTTGAGTGGATTTGAAGCTTTCTTT.

This clonotype was observed at least ten times. V usage is TRBV20-1 and J usage is TRBJ2-1; 9 bases are shared with TRBD2. This CDR3 contains 14 residues. Germline lookup yields CDR1 DFQATT and CDR2 SNEGSKA (reference sequence). Losses at the gene ends were 5 bases for V and 4 bases for J; bases not matched to a gene: 6. CDR3 region: CSAYRGGGYNEQFF. CDR3 in DNA: TGCAGTGCTTACCGCGGGGGGGGTTACAATGAGCAGTTCTTC.

V is TRBV7-2 and J is TRBJ1-5; TRBD1 matches 7 bases. Per the germline V gene, CDR1 is SGHTA and CDR2 is FQGNSA. This CDR3 has 16 amino acids. V lost 5 bases to trimming and J lost 1 base; unmatched junction nucleotides: 8. The CDR3 is CASSLEAGGSNQPQHF. The CDR3 DNA is TGTGCCAGCAGCCTTGAAGCAGGGGGGAGCAATCAGCCCCAGCATTTT. The variable domain in full, with the rest retrieved from reference TRBV7-2 and TRBJ1-5, is GAGVSQSPSNKVTEKGKDVELRCDPISGHTALYWYRQSLGQGLEFLIYFQGNSAPDKSGLPSDRFSAERTGGSVSTLTIQRTQQEDSAVYLCASSLEAGGSNQPQHFGDGTRLSIL.

This clonotype was detected ten times or more. V and J are TRBV4-3 and TRBJ2-7, with D unresolved. Trimming took off 1 base at V and 6 bases at J, with 13 bases between the two ends. The CDR3 spans 14 residues. CDR1 is LGHNA and CDR2 is YSLEER in the germline V gene. CDR3 nucleotides: TGCGCCAGCAGCCAAGGCCTTTGGTCCGGCGAGCAGTACTTC. Protein sequence: CASSQGLWSGEQYF.

This clonotype was found a few times. The J gene is TRBJ2-1, the V gene TRBV7-2, with TRBD1 identical over 7 bases. The CDR3 runs to 15 residues. CDR1 and CDR2 from the germline V gene are SGHTA and FQGNSA. The trim removed 6 bases at V and 4 bases at J, leaving 9 bases unmatched. The CDR3 is CASRVTGTVYNEQFF. DNA of the CDR3: TGTGCCAGCAGGGTTACGGGGACAGTTTACAATGAGCAGTTCTTC.

This clonotype was seen at least ten times. The rearrangement uses TRBV7-7 and TRBJ2-5; TRBD2 matches at 10 bases. This CDR3 has 15 amino acids. Looked up from germline, CDR1 is SSHAT and CDR2 is FNYEAQ (reference sequence). Unmatched junction bases numbered 4, after V lost 1 base and J lost 5 bases. The CDR3 sequence: CASSLGLAGAETQYF. The CDR3 nucleotides read TGTGCCAGCAGCTTAGGGCTAGCGGGGGCTGAGACCCAGTACTTC. Full variable domain (outside the CDR3, taken from reference TRBV7-7 and TRBJ2-5): GAGVSQSPRYKVTKRGQDVTLRCDPISSHATLYWYQQALGQGPEFLTYFNYEAQPDKSGLPSDRFSAERPEGSISTLTIQRTEQRDSAMYRCASSLGLAGAETQYFGPGTRLLVL.